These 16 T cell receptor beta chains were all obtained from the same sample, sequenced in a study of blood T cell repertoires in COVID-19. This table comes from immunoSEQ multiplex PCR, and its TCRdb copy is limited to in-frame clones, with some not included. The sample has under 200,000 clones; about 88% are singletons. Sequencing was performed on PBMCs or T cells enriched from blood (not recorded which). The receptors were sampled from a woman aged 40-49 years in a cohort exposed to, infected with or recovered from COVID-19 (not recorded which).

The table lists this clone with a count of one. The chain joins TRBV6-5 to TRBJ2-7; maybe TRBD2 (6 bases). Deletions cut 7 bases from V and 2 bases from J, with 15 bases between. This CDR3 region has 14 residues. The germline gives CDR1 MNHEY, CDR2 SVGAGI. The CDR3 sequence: CASTGSSHPYEQYF. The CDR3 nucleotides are TGTGCCAGCACCGGGAGCAGCCATCCCTACGAGCAGTACTTC.

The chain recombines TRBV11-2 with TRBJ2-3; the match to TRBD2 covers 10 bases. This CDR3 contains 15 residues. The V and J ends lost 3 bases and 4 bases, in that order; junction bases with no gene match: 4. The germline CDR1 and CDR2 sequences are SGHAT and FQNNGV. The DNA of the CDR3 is TGTGCCAGCAGCTTGCTAGCGGGAGCTCCAGATACGCAGTATTTT. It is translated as CASSLLAGAPDTQYF.

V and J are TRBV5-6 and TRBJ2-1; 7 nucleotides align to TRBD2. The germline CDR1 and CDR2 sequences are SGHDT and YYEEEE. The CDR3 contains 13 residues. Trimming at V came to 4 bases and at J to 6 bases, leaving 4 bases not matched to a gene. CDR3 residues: CASSGGTTNEQFF. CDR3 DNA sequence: TGTGCCAGCAGCGGGGGGACTACCAATGAGCAGTTCTTC.

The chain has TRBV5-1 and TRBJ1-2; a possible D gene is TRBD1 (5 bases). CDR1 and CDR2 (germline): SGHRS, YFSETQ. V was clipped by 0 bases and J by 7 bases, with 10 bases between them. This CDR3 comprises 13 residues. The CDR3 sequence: CASSLEGRLGYTF. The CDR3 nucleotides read TGCGCCAGCAGCTTGGAGGGGCGCCTTGGCTACACCTTC.

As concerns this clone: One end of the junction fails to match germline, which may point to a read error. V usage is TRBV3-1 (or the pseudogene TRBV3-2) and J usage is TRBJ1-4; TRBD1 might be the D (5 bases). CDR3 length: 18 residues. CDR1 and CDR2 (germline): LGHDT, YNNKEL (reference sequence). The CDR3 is CASSSSIGGGNPNEKLFF. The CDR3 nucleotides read TGTGCCAGCAGCTCGAGTATTGGCGGGGGAAATCCAAATGAAAAGCTGTTTTTT.

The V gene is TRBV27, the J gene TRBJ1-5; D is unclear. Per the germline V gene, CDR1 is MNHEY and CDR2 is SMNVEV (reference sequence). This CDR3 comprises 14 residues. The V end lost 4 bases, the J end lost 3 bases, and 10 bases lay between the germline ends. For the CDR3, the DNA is TGTGCCAGCAGTTATGGACTGAACAATCAGCCCCAGCATTTT. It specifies CASSYGLNNQPQHF.

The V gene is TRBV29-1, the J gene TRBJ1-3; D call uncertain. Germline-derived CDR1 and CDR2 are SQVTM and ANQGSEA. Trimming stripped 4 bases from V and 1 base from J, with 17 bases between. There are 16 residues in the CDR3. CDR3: CSVGKFPGGSGNTIYF. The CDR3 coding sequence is TGCAGCGTTGGAAAGTTTCCAGGAGGGTCTGGAAACACCATATATTTT.

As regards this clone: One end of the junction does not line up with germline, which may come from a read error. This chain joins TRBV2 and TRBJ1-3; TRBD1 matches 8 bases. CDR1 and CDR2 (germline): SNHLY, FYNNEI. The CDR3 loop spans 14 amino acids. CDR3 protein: CASSSDREVDYGIF. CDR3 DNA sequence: TGTGCCAGCAGTTCGGACAGGGAGGTGGATTACGGCATTTTT.

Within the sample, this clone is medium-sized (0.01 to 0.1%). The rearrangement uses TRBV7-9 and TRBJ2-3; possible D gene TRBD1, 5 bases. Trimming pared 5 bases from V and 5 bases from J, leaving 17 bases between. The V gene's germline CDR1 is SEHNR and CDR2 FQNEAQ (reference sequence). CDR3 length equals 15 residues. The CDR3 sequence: CASSLAWPGKDTQYF. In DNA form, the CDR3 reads TGTGCCAGCAGCCTCGCCTGGCCAGGGAAAGATACGCAGTATTTT.

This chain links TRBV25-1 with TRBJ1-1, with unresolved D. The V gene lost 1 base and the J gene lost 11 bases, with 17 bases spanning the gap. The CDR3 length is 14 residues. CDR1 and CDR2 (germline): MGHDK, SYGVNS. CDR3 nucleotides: TGTGCCAGCAGTGAATTAGGTGGCCCCGTCGGGGCTTTCTTT. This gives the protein CASSELGGPVGAFF.

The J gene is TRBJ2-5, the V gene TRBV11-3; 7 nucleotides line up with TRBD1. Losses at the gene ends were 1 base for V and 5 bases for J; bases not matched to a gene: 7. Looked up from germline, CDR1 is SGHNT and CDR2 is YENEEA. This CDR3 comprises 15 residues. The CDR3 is CASSLGGGRGETQYF. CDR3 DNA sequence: TGTGCCAGCAGCTTAGGTGGGGGCAGGGGGGAGACCCAGTACTTC.

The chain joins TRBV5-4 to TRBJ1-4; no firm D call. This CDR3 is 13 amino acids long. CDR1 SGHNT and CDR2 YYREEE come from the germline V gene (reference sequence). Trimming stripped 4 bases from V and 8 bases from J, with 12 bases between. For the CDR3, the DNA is TGTGCCAGCAGCATGTATAGGGAGGAAAAACTGTTTTTT. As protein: CASSMYREEKLFF.

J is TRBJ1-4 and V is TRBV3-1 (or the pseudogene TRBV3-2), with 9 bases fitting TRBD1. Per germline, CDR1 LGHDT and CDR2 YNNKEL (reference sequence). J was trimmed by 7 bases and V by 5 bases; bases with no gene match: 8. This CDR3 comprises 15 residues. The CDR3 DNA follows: TGTGCCAGCAGCGCCCGGACAGGGGTGGGTGAAAAACTGTTTTTT. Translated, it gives CASSARTGVGEKLFF.

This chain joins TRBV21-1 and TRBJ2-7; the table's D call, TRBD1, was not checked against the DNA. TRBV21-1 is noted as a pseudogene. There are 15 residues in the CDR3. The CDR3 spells CASSKNRQGTYEQYF. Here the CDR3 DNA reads TGTGCCAGCAGCAAAAACCGGCAGGGGACCTACGAGCAGTACTTC.

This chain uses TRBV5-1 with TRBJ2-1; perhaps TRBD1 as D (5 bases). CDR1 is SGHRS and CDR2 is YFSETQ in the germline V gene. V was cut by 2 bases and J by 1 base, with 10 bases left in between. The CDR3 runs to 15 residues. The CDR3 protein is CASSFETASYNEQFF. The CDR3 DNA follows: TGCGCCAGCAGCTTCGAGACAGCATCCTACAATGAGCAGTTCTTC.

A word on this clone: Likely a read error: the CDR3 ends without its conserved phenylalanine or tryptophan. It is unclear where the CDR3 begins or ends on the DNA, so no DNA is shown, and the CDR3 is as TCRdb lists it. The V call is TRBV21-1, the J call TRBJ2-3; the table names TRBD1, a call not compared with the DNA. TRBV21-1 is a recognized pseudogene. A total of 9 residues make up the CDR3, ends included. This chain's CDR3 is CASSSQAQI.